This T cell receptor beta chain is from a study of T cells in tuberculosis. Study as a whole: A South African cohort included IGRA-negative adolescents, latently infected IGRA-positive adolescents and adults with active tuberculosis.

Details on this clone: No antigen is known for it.

Produced via immunoSEQ multiplex PCR; TCRdb's table is partial and in-frame only. Counted here are under 50,000 clones, about 95% occurring once; the ten biggest clones make up around 3.5%. This CDR3 region has 14 residues. The V end was cut by 3 bases, the J end by 5 bases, with 13 bases between. Germline CDR1 and CDR2: MDHEN and SYDVKM. Study-wide points: Active tuberculosis cases were adults; controls were adolescents.

This receptor was identified in a donor aged 5-35 years with latent tuberculosis or without tuberculosis infection. The rearrangement uses TRBV28 and TRBJ1-2; no definite D call. The sample taken for sequencing was PBMCs. CDR3 in DNA: TGTGCCAGCAGTTTTTGGAGAGATCGGTATGGCTACACCTTC. Translating gives CASSFWRDRYGYTF.